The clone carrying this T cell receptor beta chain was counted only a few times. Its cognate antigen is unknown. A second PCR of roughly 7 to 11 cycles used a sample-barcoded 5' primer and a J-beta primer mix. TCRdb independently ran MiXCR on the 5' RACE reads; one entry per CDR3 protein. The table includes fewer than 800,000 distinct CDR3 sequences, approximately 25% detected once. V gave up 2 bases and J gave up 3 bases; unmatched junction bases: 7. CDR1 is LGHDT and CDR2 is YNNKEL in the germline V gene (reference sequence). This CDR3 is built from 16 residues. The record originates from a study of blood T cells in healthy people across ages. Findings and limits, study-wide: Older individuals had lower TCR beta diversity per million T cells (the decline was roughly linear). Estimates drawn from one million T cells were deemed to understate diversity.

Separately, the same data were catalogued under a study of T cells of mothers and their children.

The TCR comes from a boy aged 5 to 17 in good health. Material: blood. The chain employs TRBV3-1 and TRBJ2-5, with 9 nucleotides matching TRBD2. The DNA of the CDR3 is TGTGCCAGCAGCCAATCCCCGGGACTAGCCGAAGAGACCCAGTACTTC. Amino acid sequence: CASSQSPGLAEETQYF.